The source of this TCR beta chain is a study of blood T cell repertoires in COVID-19. This CDR3 spans 13 amino acids. V lost 3 bases and J lost 2, with 6 bases in between. CDR1 is KGHSH, CDR2 LQKENI, per germline. The repertoire was sequenced with immunoSEQ multiplex PCR; TCRdb's copy has only in-frame clones and lacks some. The table lists 210,000 or so clones, roughly four fifths of them singletons. This chain links TRBV18 with TRBJ2-3; tentatively, D is TRBD2 (5 bases). The sequence derives from a man aged 45-60 years who had recovered from COVID-19. The sequencing sample was made of peripheral blood. Here the CDR3 reads CASSPTNTDTQYF. Written as DNA, the CDR3 is TGTGCCAGCTCACCGACTAACACAGATACGCAGTATTTT. The full variable domain, in which reference TRBV18 and TRBJ2-3 provide the parts outside the CDR3, is NAGVMQNPRHLVRRRGQEARLRCSPMKGHSHVYWYRQLPEEGLKFMVYLQKENIIDESGMPKERFSAEFPKEGPSILRIQQVVRGDSAAYFCASSPTNTDTQYFGPGTRLTVL.